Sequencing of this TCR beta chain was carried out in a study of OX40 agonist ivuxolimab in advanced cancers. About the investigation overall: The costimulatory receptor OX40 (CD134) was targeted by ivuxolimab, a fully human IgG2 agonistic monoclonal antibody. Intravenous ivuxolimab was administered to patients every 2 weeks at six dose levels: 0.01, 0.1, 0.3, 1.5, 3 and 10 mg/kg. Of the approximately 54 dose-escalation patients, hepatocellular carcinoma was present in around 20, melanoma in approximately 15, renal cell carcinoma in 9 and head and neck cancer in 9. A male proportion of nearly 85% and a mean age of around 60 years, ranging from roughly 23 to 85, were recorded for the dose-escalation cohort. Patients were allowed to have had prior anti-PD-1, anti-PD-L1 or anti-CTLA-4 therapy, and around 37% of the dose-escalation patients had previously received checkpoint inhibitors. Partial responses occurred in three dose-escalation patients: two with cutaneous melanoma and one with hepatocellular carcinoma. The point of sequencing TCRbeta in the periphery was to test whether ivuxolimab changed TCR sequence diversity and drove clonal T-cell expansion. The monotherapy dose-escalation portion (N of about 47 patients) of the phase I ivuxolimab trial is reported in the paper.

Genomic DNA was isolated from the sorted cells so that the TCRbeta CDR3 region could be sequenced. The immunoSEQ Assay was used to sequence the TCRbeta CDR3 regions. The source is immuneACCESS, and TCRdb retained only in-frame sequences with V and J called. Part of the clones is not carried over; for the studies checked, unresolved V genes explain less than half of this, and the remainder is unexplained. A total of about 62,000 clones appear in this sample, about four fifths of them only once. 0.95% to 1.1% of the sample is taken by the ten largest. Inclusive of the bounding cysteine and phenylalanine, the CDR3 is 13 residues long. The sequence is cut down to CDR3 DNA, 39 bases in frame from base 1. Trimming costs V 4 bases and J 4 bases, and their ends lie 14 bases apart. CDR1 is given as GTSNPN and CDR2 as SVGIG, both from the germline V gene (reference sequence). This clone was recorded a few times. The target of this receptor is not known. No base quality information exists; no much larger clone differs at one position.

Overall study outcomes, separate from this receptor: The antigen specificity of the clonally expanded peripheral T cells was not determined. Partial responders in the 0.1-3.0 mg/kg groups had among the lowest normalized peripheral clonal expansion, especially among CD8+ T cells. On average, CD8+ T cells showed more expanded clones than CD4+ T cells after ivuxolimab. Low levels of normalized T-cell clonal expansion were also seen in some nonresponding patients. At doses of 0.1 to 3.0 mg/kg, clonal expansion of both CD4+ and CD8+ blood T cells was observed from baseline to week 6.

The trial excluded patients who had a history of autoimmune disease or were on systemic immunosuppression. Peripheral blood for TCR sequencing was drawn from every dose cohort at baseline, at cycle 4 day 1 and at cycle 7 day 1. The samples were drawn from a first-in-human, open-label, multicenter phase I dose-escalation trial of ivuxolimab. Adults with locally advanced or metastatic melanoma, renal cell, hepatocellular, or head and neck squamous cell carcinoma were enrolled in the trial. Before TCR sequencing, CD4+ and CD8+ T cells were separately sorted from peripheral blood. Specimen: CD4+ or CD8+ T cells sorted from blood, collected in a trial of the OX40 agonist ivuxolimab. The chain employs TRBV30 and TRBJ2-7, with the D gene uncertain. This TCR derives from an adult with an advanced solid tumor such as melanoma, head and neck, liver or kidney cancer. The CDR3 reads CAWTHIRTYEQYF. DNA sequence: TGTGCCTGGACTCATATCAGAACGTACGAGCAGTACTTC. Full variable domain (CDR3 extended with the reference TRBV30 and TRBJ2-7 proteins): SQTIHQWPATLVQPVGSPLSLECTVEGTSNPNLYWYRQAAGRGLQLLFYSVGIGQISSEVPQNLSASRPQDRQFILSSKKLLLSDSGFYLCAWTHIRTYEQYFGPGTRLTVT.